This T cell receptor beta chain was identified during a study of CD8 T cells in Susac syndrome. Random hexamers were used to reverse transcribe the RNA input (about 0.5 to 1 ug). TCRdb ran MiXCR on the immunoSEQ multiplex PCR reads and lists one entry per CDR3 protein. The data contain about 190,000 distinct CDR3 sequences, 90% to 96% of them singletons. The CDR3 totals 13 residues. Germline loops: CDR1 SGHRS, CDR2 YFSETQ. The ends were cut back, 0 bases at V and 5 bases at J, with 5 bases in the middle. This sequence originates from a human donor with Susac syndrome. The source material was CD4+ T cells from PBMCs. The chain links TRBV5-1 to TRBJ2-2, with D unclear. This CDR3 is CASSLDGTGELFF. CDR3 nucleotides: TGCGCCAGCAGCTTGGATGGGACCGGGGAGCTGTTTTTT.